The present TCR beta chain was sequenced within a study of blood T cell repertoires in COVID-19. About the research overall: The United States, Italy and Spain were the sources of the acute and convalescent COVID-19 samples. T cells, B-cell-depleted T cells, or PBMCs supplied cDNA or gDNA.

Original handling: How many nucleated cells were present was estimated from reference gene primer amplification. Here immunoSEQ multiplex PCR was the method, and the copy in TCRdb shows in-frame clones only, minus some. V, J and clone size are those of that table, while D and trimming were read from the DNA. The sample lists more than 95,000 clones; around 76% were seen once. Sequences were obtained from peripheral blood. This clonotype was sampled from a woman aged 70-85 years with acute or convalescent COVID-19.

CDR3 sequence reads: CASSLGGTGEKLFF. CDR3 in DNA: TGTGCCAGCAGTTTAGGAGGGACCGGTGAAAAACTGTTTTTT. The chain carries TRBV28 and TRBJ1-4, with D maybe TRBD1 (5 bases). The germline gives CDR1 MDHEN, CDR2 SYDVKM. This CDR3 comprises 14 residues. Deletions cut 2 bases from V and 7 bases from J, with 11 bases between.